A single sample is the source of the 20 T cell receptor beta chains below, sequenced in a study of T cells in Graves' hyperthyroidism and ophthalmopathy. TCR beta CDR3 sequences were amplified from RNA transcripts. The TCR CDR3 first-round RT-PCR relied on the HTBI primer set. MiXCR was run by TCRdb on the multiplex PCR reads, yielding one entry per CDR3 protein. The top ten clones hold roughly 3.5% of a sample with a few hundred thousand distinct CDR3 sequences, about 18% of them seen once. The sample comprised blood. The receptor set was obtained from a woman aged 18 to 35 with Graves' hyperthyroidism.

This clonotype was seen ten or more times. V and J are TRBV6-1 and TRBJ2-4; D may be TRBD2 (6 bases). CDR3 size: 17 residues. In germline, CDR1 is MNHNS, CDR2 SASEGT. Trimming removed 2 bases at V and 0 bases at J, with 14 bases between. CDR3 sequence: CASSEWPRGSAKNIQYF. DNA for the CDR3: TGTGCCAGCAGTGAATGGCCTCGGGGGTCAGCCAAAAACATTCAGTACTTC.

At least ten counts were recorded for this clonotype. The chain carries TRBV7-2 and TRBJ2-2; D is undetermined. The CDR3 loop spans 13 amino acids. V was cut by 3 bases and J by 5 bases, with 7 bases left in between. Germline V gene sequence: CDR1 SGHTA, CDR2 FQGNSA. In nucleotides, the CDR3 is TGTGCCAGCAGCTTCGGGTATACCGGGGAGCTGTTTTTT. It specifies CASSFGYTGELFF.

The J gene is TRBJ1-1, the V gene TRBV2; D is undetermined. V shed 6 bases and J shed 3 bases, with 11 bases lying between them. Germline lookup yields CDR1 SNHLY and CDR2 FYNNEI. CDR3 length equals 13 residues. The CDR3 sequence: CASSFNVDTEAFF. CDR3 sequence (DNA): TGTGCCAGCAGCTTTAATGTTGACACTGAAGCTTTCTTT.

This clonotype was counted at least ten times. The rearrangement uses TRBV12-3 or TRBV12-4 and TRBJ2-5, with 8 bases that match TRBD1. The CDR3 is 14 amino acids. Trimming cost V 3 bases and J 4 bases; bases outside gene matches: 4. In DNA, the CDR3 is TGTGCCAGCAGTTTCAGGACAGGGAGAGAGACCCAGTACTTC. It encodes CASSFRTGRETQYF.

In its sample, this clonotype was seen many times. This sequence joins TRBV5-1 and TRBJ2-5, with TRBD2 identical over 10 bases. CDR1 is SGHRS and CDR2 is YFSETQ in the germline V gene. CDR3 size: 17 residues. Trimming cost V 3 bases and J 2 bases; bases outside gene matches: 10. The CDR3 region is CASSWGLALGFQETQYF. The CDR3 bases are TGCGCCAGCAGCTGGGGACTAGCGTTAGGATTTCAAGAGACCCAGTACTTC. Using reference TRBV5-1 and TRBJ2-5 for the parts outside the CDR3, the full variable domain is KAGVTQTPRYLIKTRGQQVTLSCSPISGHRSVSWYQQTPGQGLQFLFEYFSETQRNKGNFPGRFSGRQFSNSRSEMNVSTLELGDSALYLCASSWGLALGFQETQYFGPGTRLLVL.

This clonotype was observed at least ten times. This rearrangement joins TRBV7-2 to TRBJ1-2; D is perhaps TRBD1 (6 bases). The CDR3 length is 15 residues. V was clipped by 2 bases and J by 8 bases, with 18 bases between them. CDR1 and CDR2 (germline): SGHTA, FQGNSA. The CDR3 loop reads CASSLSNDRPEGYTF. The CDR3 coding sequence is TGTGCCAGCAGCTTATCCAACGACAGGCCTGAAGGCTACACCTTC.

This clonotype was seen many times. The J gene is TRBJ2-5, the V gene TRBV2, with D tentatively TRBD2 (6 bases). The CDR3 is made up of 13 amino acids. V was pared by 4 bases and J by 5 bases, with 11 bases between. Per the germline V gene, CDR1 is SNHLY and CDR2 is FYNNEI. Written as DNA, the CDR3 is TGTGCCAGCAGTGGCGGGGATATGGAGACCCAGTACTTC. This encodes CASSGGDMETQYF.

Concerning this clonotype: One end of the junction does not line up with germline, which may come from a read error. This chain uses TRBV7-2 with TRBJ2-7; D unclear. Germline loops: CDR1 SGHTA, CDR2 FQGNSA. The CDR3 is 14 residues long. In nucleotides, the CDR3 is TGTGCCAGCAGCTCTGGGCTGCTCTCCGACGAGCAGTACTTC. Translated, it gives CASSSGLLSDEQYF.

In this sample, this clonotype turned up many times. V and J are TRBV30 and TRBJ1-1; D may be TRBD1 (5 bases). The CDR3 covers 15 residues. Germline values: CDR1 GTSNPN, CDR2 SVGIG (reference sequence). The V end lost 0 bases, the J end lost 0 bases, and 11 bases lay between the germline ends. The CDR3 sequence is CAWSVHRTLNTEAFF. Written as DNA, the CDR3 is TGTGCCTGGAGTGTACATCGGACATTGAACACTGAAGCTTTCTTT.

This clonotype was seen ten or more times. This sequence joins TRBV7-8 and TRBJ1-2; 10 positions match TRBD1. The trim removed 5 bases at V and 7 bases at J, leaving 10 bases unmatched. This CDR3 spans 15 amino acids. Germline loops: CDR1 SGHVS, CDR2 FQNEAQ. CDR3 DNA: TGTGCCAGCAGCCCCACTGGCGGGACAGGGGTTGGCTACACCTTC. Protein product: CASSPTGGTGVGYTF.

This clonotype was seen repeatedly, ten times or more. The chain couples TRBV24-1 to TRBJ2-3; 9 bases match TRBD1. V trimming: 3 bases; J trimming: 5 bases; junction bases outside the gene matches: 8. CDR1 and CDR2 (germline): KGHDR, SFDVKD. The CDR3 covers 16 residues. CDR3 residues: CATSDGDRVTGDTQYF. The CDR3 nucleotides read TGTGCCACCAGTGATGGGGACAGGGTTACGGGAGATACGCAGTATTTT.

In its sample, this clonotype was seen many times. The V gene is TRBV20-1, the J gene TRBJ1-1; TRBD1 is a possible D gene (6 bases). The CDR3 length is 15 residues. Germline V CDR1 and CDR2: DFQATT, SNEGSKA (reference sequence). The V end was cut by 0 bases, the J end by 1 base, with 12 bases between. DNA of the CDR3: TGCAGTGCTAGAGATTTGGCCAGGGGGAACACTGAAGCTTTCTTT. Its protein product is CSARDLARGNTEAFF.

The V gene is TRBV2, the J gene TRBJ2-7, with TRBD1 matching over 11 bases. The germline CDR1 and CDR2 sequences are SNHLY and FYNNEI. V dropped 0 bases and J dropped 3; count of bases not matched to a gene: 1. This CDR3 is 15 amino acids long. CDR3 region: CASSEAGQGVYEQYF. The DNA of the CDR3 is TGTGCCAGCAGTGAAGCGGGACAGGGGGTCTACGAGCAGTACTTC.

This clonotype appeared many times. The chain is built from TRBV6-1 and TRBJ1-3; D possibly corresponds to TRBD1 (5 bases). V gave up 6 bases and J gave up 0 bases, with 15 bases separating them. The CDR3 is 16 amino acids. The germline CDR1 and CDR2 sequences are MNHNS and SASEGT. CDR3 sequence reads: CASRRGGPTSGNTIYF. CDR3 in DNA: TGTGCCAGCAGAAGGGGAGGACCGACCTCTGGAAACACCATATATTTT.

This clonotype was counted many times. The rearrangement joins TRBV24-1 to TRBJ2-2; D unresolved. CDR1 is KGHDR, CDR2 SFDVKD, per germline. This CDR3 has 17 amino acids. The ends were cut back, 4 bases at V and 0 bases at J, with 14 bases in the middle. The CDR3 region is CATSDPSRGSNTGELFF. DNA for the CDR3: TGTGCCACCAGTGACCCGTCCCGCGGATCGAACACCGGGGAGCTGTTTTTT.

Concerning this clonotype: It may be a read error: a sequence one base away is much more abundant. V gene TRBV5-1 combines with J gene TRBJ1-1; a weak D match, TRBD1 (5 bases). CDR3 length: 15 amino acids. From germline, CDR1 is SGHRS and CDR2 YFSETQ. V was trimmed by 7 bases and J by 4 bases, leaving 20 bases between them. Here the CDR3 reads CASGPATVAGTEAFF. The CDR3 DNA reads TGCGCCAGCGGCCCGGCGACAGTAGCGGGCACTGAAGCTTTCTTT.

This clonotype was found many times. The V gene is TRBV18, the J gene TRBJ2-2; tentatively, D is TRBD2 (6 bases). The CDR3 runs to 13 residues. Between the trimmed V and J ends, which lost 4 bases and 4 bases, there was a span of 7 bases. Per the germline V gene, CDR1 is KGHSH and CDR2 is LQKENI. The CDR3 region is CASSRGLTGELFF. DNA for the CDR3: TGTGCCAGCTCACGGGGACTCACCGGGGAGCTGTTTTTT.

As for this clonotype: One end of the junction fails to match germline, which may point to a read error. The chain employs TRBV7-8 and TRBJ1-1; D unresolved. The CDR3 runs to 14 residues. Germline loops: CDR1 SGHVS, CDR2 FQNEAQ. The CDR3 bases are TGTGCCAGCAGTTTAGCGCAATTGAACACTGAAGCTTTCTTT. The encoded protein is CASSLAQLNTEAFF.

This clonotype was counted many times. The rearrangement links TRBV9 to TRBJ2-5; the D gene could be TRBD1 or TRBD2 (7 bases each). V was trimmed by 3 bases and J by 5 bases, leaving 17 bases between them. Germline CDR1 is SGDLS and CDR2 is YYNGEE. CDR3 length equals 15 residues. This CDR3 reads CASSGQGGGWETQYF. The CDR3 region has the DNA TGTGCCAGCAGCGGCCAGGGAGGGGGCTGGGAGACCCAGTACTTC. The variable domain in full, with the rest retrieved from reference TRBV9 and TRBJ2-5, is DSGVTQTPKHLITATGQRVTLRCSPRSGDLSVYWYQQSLDQGLQFLIQYYNGEERAKGNILERFSAQQFPDLHSELNLSSLELGDSALYFCASSGQGGGWETQYFGPGTRLLVL.

This clonotype was counted many times. The chain uses TRBV27 and TRBJ2-7; 8 nucleotides align to TRBD1. The CDR3 loop spans 17 amino acids. CDR1 and CDR2 (germline): MNHEY, SMNVEV (reference sequence). Trimming cost V 2 bases and J 4 bases; bases outside gene matches: 13. The CDR3 loop is CASSLRSRDRLPYEQYF. CDR3 coding DNA: TGTGCCAGCAGTTTAAGGTCGCGGGACAGGTTACCTTACGAGCAGTACTTC.